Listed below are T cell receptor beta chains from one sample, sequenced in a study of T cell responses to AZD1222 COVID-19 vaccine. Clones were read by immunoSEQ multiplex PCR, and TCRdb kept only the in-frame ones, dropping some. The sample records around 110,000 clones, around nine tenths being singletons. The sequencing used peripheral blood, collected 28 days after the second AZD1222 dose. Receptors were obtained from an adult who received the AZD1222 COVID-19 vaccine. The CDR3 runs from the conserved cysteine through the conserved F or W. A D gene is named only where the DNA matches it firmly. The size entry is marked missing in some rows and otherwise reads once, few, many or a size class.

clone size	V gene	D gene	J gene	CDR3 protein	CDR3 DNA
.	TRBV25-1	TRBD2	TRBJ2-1	CASSGWGTSGRRNEQFF	TGTGCCAGCAGTGGATGGGGGACTAGCGGGAGACGCAATGAGCAGTTCTTC
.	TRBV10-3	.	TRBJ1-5	CAISYQGNQPQHF	TGTGCCATCAGTTATCAGGGAAATCAGCCCCAGCATTTT
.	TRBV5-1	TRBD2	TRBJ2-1	CASSLQSSGGYNEQFF	TGCGCCAGCAGTTTACAGTCTAGCGGGGGCTACAATGAGCAGTTCTTC
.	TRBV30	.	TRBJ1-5	CAWTGGPEQPQHF	TGTGCCTGGACGGGAGGACCGGAGCAGCCCCAGCATTTT
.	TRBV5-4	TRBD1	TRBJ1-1	CASSLGGTGAANTEAFF	TGTGCCAGCAGCTTGGGAGGGACAGGGGCGGCAAACACTGAAGCTTTCTTT
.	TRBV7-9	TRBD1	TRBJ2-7	CASSSRDRGYEQYF	TGTGCCAGCAGCAGCCGGGACAGGGGGTACGAGCAGTACTTC
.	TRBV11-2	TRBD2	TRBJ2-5	CASSSQSATSGGETQYF	TGTGCCAGCAGCTCCCAGTCCGCGACTAGCGGGGGAGAGACCCAGTACTTC
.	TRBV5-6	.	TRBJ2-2	CASSLVSAPNTGELFF	TGTGCCAGCAGCTTGGTTTCGGCCCCGAACACCGGGGAGCTGTTTTTT
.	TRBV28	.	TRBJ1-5	CASSTPGGNQPQHF	TGTGCCAGCAGTACCCCAGGGGGCAATCAGCCCCAGCATTTT
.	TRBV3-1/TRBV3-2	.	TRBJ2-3	CASSRSATNTDTQYF	TGTGCCAGCAGCCGGTCAGCCACAAACACAGATACGCAGTATTTT
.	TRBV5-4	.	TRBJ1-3	CASSLAGTGNTIYF	TGTGCCAGCAGCTTGGCAGGGACTGGAAACACCATATATTTT
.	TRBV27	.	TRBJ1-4	CASSWGEKLFF	TGTGCCAGCAGTTGGGGTGAAAAACTGTTTTTT
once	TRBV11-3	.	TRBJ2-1	CASSSGGTGYNEQFF	TGTGCCAGCAGCTCCGGGGGGACAGGTTACAATGAGCAGTTCTTC
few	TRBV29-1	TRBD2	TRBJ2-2	CSVASGRVNGELFF	TGCAGCGTGGCTAGCGGGAGGGTTAACGGGGAGCTGTTTTTT
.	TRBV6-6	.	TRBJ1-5	CASTAGTADSNQPQHF	TGTGCCAGCACCGCAGGGACGGCCGATAGCAATCAGCCCCAGCATTTT
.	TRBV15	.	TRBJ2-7	CATSLLRESYEQYF	TGTGCCACCAGCTTACTCCGGGAGTCCTACGAGCAGTACTTC
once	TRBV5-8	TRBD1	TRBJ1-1	CASSLDRGTEAFF	TGTGCCAGCAGCTTGGACAGGGGAACTGAAGCTTTCTTT
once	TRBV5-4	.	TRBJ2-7	CASSLEQGPPYEQYF	TGTGCCAGCAGCTTGGAGCAGGGACCCCCCTACGAGCAGTACTTC
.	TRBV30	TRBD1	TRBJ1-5	CAWGQGGQPQHF	TGTGCCTGGGGACAGGGGGGACAGCCCCAGCATTTT
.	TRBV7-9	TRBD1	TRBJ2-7	CASSLGTGETHEQYF	TGTGCCAGCAGCTTAGGGACAGGTGAAACCCACGAGCAGTACTTC
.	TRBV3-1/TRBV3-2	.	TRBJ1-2	CASSLTPEQDYGYTF	TGTGCCAGCAGCCTCACCCCGGAGCAGGACTATGGCTACACCTTC
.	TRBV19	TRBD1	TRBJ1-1	CASWDRARDTEAFF	TGTGCCAGTTGGGACAGGGCGAGGGACACTGAAGCTTTCTTT
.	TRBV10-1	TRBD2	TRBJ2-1	CASSGETSGSYNEQFF	TGCGCCAGCAGTGGGGAGACTAGCGGGAGTTACAATGAGCAGTTCTTC
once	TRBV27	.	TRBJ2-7	CASSLSWTTIYEQYF	TGTGCCAGCAGTTTATCGTGGACAACAATCTACGAGCAGTACTTC
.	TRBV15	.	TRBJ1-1	CATSRGDRGRTEAFF	TGTGCCACCAGCAGAGGTGACCGAGGGAGGACTGAAGCTTTCTTT
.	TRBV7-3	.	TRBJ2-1	CASSLGGGLGGSDEQFF	TGTGCCAGCAGCTTAGGTGGAGGGCTAGGAGGGAGCGATGAGCAGTTCTTC
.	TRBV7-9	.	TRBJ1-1	CASSSARQLEAFF	TGTGCCAGCAGCTCCGCGCGACAGCTTGAAGCTTTCTTT
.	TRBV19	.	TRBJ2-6	CASSISYITPRQSSGANVLTF	TGTGCCAGTAGTATTTCTTACATCACTCCGAGACAGAGCTCTGGGGCCAACGTCCTGACTTTC
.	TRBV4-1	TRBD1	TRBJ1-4	CASSQEALSQGAPTNEKLFF	TGCGCCAGCAGCCAAGAAGCTTTGTCACAGGGGGCGCCTACTAATGAAAAACTGTTTTTT
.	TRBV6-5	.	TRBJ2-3	CASSLTGGGTDTQYF	TGTGCCAGCAGCCTAACTGGGGGAGGCACAGATACGCAGTATTTT
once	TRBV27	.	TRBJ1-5	CASSFAGPQPQHF	TGTGCCAGCAGTTTCGCGGGACCCCAGCCCCAGCATTTT
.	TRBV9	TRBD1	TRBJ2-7	CASSSGQGPEQYF	TGTGCCAGCAGCTCCGGACAGGGGCCCGAGCAGTACTTC
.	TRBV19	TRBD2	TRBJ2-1	CASSIGTSGSIFDWNEQFF	TGTGCCAGTAGTATAGGGACTAGCGGGAGTATTTTCGATTGGAATGAGCAGTTCTTC
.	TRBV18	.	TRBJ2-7	CASSPDNGDEQYF	TGTGCCAGCTCACCCGATAACGGGGACGAGCAGTACTTC
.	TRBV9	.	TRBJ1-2	CASSYLPGYTF	TGTGCCAGCAGCTATTTACCTGGCTACACCTTC
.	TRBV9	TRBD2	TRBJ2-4	CASSPGASGRVIQYF	TGTGCCAGCAGCCCCGGGGCTAGCGGGAGAGTTATTCAGTACTTC
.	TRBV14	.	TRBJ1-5	CASSQDNQPQHF	TGTGCCAGCAGCCAAGATAATCAGCCCCAGCATTTT
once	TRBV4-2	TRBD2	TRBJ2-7	CASSPLIGTSGGEQYF	TGTGCCAGCAGCCCTTTAATAGGGACTAGCGGGGGCGAGCAGTACTTC
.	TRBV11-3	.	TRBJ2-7	CASSLGPLGVQYF	TGTGCCAGCAGCTTAGGACCACTCGGGGTGCAGTACTTC
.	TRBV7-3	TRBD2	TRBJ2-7	CASSLSGIRGDEQYF	TGTGCCAGCAGTCTTAGCGGGATCCGGGGGGACGAGCAGTACTTC
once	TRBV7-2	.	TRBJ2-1	CASSTIHSDRGVDEQFF	TGTGCCAGCAGCACCATCCATAGCGACCGAGGGGTTGATGAGCAGTTCTTC
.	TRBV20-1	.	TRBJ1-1	CANTEAFF	TGCGCGAACACTGAAGCTTTCTTT
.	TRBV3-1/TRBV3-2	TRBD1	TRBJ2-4	CASTNRGLVIQYF	TGTGCCAGCACCAACAGGGGGCTGGTCATTCAGTACTTC
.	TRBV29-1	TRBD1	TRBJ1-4	CSVALGQGGEKLFF	TGCAGCGTTGCCCTGGGACAGGGGGGTGAAAAACTGTTTTTT
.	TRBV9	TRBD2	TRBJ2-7	CASSPGTSGHLTYYEQYF	TGTGCCAGCAGCCCCGGAACTAGCGGCCACCTTACCTACTACGAGCAGTACTTC
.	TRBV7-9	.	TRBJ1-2	CASSLGRSDIHYGYTF	TGTGCCAGCAGCTTAGGCAGGTCTGATATTCACTATGGCTACACCTTC